The sequence of this TCR beta chain was determined in a study of blood T cell repertoires in COVID-19. Whole-study context: Samples taken during acute and convalescent COVID-19 were collected in the United States, Italy and Spain. From T cells, B-cell-depleted T cells, or PBMCs came the material, which was cDNA or gDNA.

Per the original data handling: It was from reference gene primer amplification that nucleated cell counts were estimated. Only in-frame clones appear in the TCRdb table, and some are missing; sequencing was by immunoSEQ multiplex PCR. For V, J and clone size, that table is used; D and trimming come from the DNA. This sample has roughly 190,000 clones, with about 80% found just once. Germline V lookup: CDR1 MNHEY, CDR2 SMNVEV (reference sequence). This CDR3 is built from 15 residues. The V and J ends lost 5 bases and 3 bases, in that order; junction bases with no gene match: 9. The chain joins TRBV27 to TRBJ1-1; TRBD1 matches 7 bases. This receptor was obtained from a man aged 55 to 70 with acute or convalescent COVID-19. The sequencing input was peripheral blood. The CDR3 reads CASSTARTGYTEAFF. CDR3 coding DNA: TGTGCCAGCAGTACCGCACGGACAGGCTACACTGAAGCTTTCTTT.